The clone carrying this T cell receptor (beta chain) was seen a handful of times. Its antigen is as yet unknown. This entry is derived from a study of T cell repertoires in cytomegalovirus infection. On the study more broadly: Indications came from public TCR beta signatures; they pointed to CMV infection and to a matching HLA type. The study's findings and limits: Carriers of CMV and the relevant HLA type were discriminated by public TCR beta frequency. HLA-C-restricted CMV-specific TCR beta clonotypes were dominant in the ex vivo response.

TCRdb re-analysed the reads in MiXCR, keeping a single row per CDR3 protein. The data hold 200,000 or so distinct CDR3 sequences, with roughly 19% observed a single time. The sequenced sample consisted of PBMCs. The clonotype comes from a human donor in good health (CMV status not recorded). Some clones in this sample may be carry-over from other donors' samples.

This chain's CDR3 is CASIQTPGEGLYGQFF. CDR3 DNA sequence: TGTGCCAGCATCCAAACCCCGGGGGAGGGCTTATATGGGCAGTTCTTC. The rearrangement links TRBV7-2 to TRBJ2-1; 7 bases map to TRBD2. This CDR3 has 16 amino acids. Trimming removed 7 bases from V and 12 bases from J; junction bases left unmatched: 21. Germline-derived CDR1 and CDR2 are SGHTA and FQGNSA.